This TCR beta chain emerged from a study of human T cells and chemical hapten exposure. Whole-study results and caveats: There were significantly more large CDR3 similarity clusters among expanded TCRs than among controls.

TCRdb reanalysed the RACE reads using MiXCR and keeps one entry per CDR3 protein. The sample has tens of thousands of distinct CDR3 sequences; around 10% are singletons. Indicated time point: patch test 3, about 24 weeks after DPC sensitization. The treatment here: therapeutic diphenylcyclopropenone sensitization with weekly scalp DPC. Trimming took 2 bases from V and 5 from J, leaving 14 bases between them. The CDR3 is made up of 15 amino acids. This clonotype has more than one count but fewer than ten. Its antigen is unknown. The chain combines TRBV12-3 or TRBV12-4 with TRBJ2-3; D possibly corresponds to TRBD1 (5 bases). This receptor was obtained from a woman aged 45-65 years with alopecia areata. Some clones in this sample may be carry-over from other donors' samples. Sample: whole blood, taken in connection with sensitization to the hapten diphenylcyclopropenone (DPC). In DNA, the CDR3 is TGTGCCAGCAGTTTAAGCAAGCGCCAGGGAGATACGCAGTATTTT. It specifies CASSLSKRQGDTQYF.